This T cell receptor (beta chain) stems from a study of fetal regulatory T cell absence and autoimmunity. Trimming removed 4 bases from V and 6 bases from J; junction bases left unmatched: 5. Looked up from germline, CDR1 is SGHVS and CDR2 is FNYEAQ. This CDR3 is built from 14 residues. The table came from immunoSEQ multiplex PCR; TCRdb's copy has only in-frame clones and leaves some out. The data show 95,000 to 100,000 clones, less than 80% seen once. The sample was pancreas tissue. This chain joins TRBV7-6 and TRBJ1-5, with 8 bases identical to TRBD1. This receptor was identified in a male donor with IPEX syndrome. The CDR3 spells CASSSHQGAQPQHF. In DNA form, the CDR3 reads TGTGCCAGCAGCTCTCACCAGGGGGCTCAGCCCCAGCATTTT.